This T cell receptor (beta chain) comes out of a study of CD8 T cells in ankylosing spondylitis. Using quantitative 5'-RACE with molecular barcodes, the authors made TCR beta libraries. MiXCR, applied by TCRdb to the 5' RACE reads, yields one record per CDR3 protein. This repertoire shows roughly 230,000 distinct CDR3 sequences, over 7% found once; its top ten account for 4% to 5.5%. The table lists this clonotype with many counts. What it binds is unknown. Overall study results and limits: Disease-associated clonotypes exhibited CD8+ identity and were relatively infrequent in peripheral blood.

Sequencing used blood, either unsorted or a sorted T cell fraction (not recorded which). This TCR derives from a female donor with ankylosing spondylitis or in good health (not recorded which).

The CDR3 region has the DNA TGTGCCAGCAGCCCTCGGAATGCGGCAGATACGCAGTATTTT. The encoded protein is CASSPRNAADTQYF. The rearrangement links TRBV3-1 to TRBJ2-3; no firm D call. This CDR3 spans 14 amino acids. CDR1 is LGHDT, CDR2 YNNKEL, per germline (reference sequence). Trimming took 4 bases from V and 4 from J, leaving 12 bases between them.